The 25 T cell receptor beta chains below all came from one sample that was sequenced in a study of cytomegalovirus exposure and HLA in healthy donors. The primer mix had 60 Vbeta and 13 Jbeta primers. Clones were sequenced by immunoSEQ multiplex PCR, and TCRdb holds only the in-frame ones, with some missing. The data hold about 180,000 clones, with around 80% observed a single time. Sequenced: PBMCs. These TCRs come from a girl aged 2-9 years in good health and CMV-seropositive.

This chain joins TRBV27 and TRBJ1-1; no definite D call. Deletions cut 3 bases from V and 4 bases from J, with 6 bases between. Germline lookup yields CDR1 MNHEY and CDR2 SMNVEV (reference sequence). The CDR3 has 12 amino acids. The CDR3 loop is CASSFLGTEAFF. DNA for the CDR3: TGTGCCAGCAGTTTTCTCGGCACTGAAGCTTTCTTT.

This clone was recorded once. This rearrangement joins TRBV27 to TRBJ2-7, with 9 nucleotides matching TRBD2. Germline V CDR1 and CDR2: MNHEY, SMNVEV (reference sequence). This CDR3 contains 15 residues. Trimming removed 3 bases from V and 4 bases from J; junction bases left unmatched: 7. CDR3 coding DNA: TGTGCCAGCAGTTTGAGGACTAGCGATGTATACGAGCAGTACTTC. Protein sequence: CASSLRTSDVYEQYF.

This chain uses TRBV30 with TRBJ1-5; 8 nucleotides line up with TRBD1. This CDR3 is 14 amino acids long. The trim removed 2 bases at V and 7 bases at J, leaving 7 bases unmatched. Germline CDR1 GTSNPN, CDR2 SVGIG (reference sequence). CDR3 loop: CAWSIGQGGQPQHF. CDR3 sequence (DNA): TGTGCCTGGAGTATAGGACAGGGCGGCCAGCCCCAGCATTTT.

V is TRBV5-1 and J is TRBJ2-5, with D possibly TRBD1 on 5 matching bases. The J call is in doubt because the DNA end fits TRBJ2-7 better. The CDR3 length is 13 residues. Germline CDR1 reads SGHRS; CDR2 reads YFSETQ. CDR3 amino acids: CASSLTGMNEQYF. DNA for the CDR3: TGCGCCAGCAGCTTGACAGGTATGAACGAGCAGTACTTC.

On this clone itself: Other DNA variants within this sample encode the same CDR3. The V call is TRBV6-5, the J call TRBJ1-2; 9 bases match TRBD1. Germline CDR1 is MNHEY and CDR2 is SVGAGI. The V and J ends lost 0 bases and 8 bases, in that order; junction bases with no gene match: 7. The CDR3 spans 15 residues. This CDR3 is CASSYSPDRGHGYTF. The DNA for the CDR3 is TGTGCCAGCAGTTACTCACCGGACAGGGGCCACGGCTACACCTTC.

This chain connects TRBV6-1 to TRBJ2-7; 12 positions agree with TRBD2. The CDR3 has 18 amino acids. Germline V gives CDR1 MNHNS, CDR2 SASEGT. V dropped 0 bases and J dropped 0; count of bases not matched to a gene: 6. CDR3 in amino acids: CASSEAPSGRALSYEQYF. DNA of the CDR3: TGTGCCAGCAGTGAAGCGCCTAGCGGGAGGGCCCTCTCCTACGAGCAGTACTTC.

The chain employs TRBV4-1 and TRBJ2-7; D not certain. V was shortened by 0 bases and J by 0 bases, with 9 bases between the two germline ends. Germline CDR1 MGHRA, CDR2 YSYEKL. The CDR3 runs to 15 residues. DNA of the CDR3: TGCGCCAGCAGCCAAGAATTCCATAGCTCCTACGAGCAGTACTTC. Its protein is CASSQEFHSSYEQYF.

The chain carries TRBV19 and TRBJ1-1, with 9 nucleotides matching TRBD1. The germline gives CDR1 LNHDA, CDR2 SQIVND (reference sequence). This CDR3 is built from 16 residues. V lost 10 bases, J lost 0 bases, and 12 bases stayed unmatched. CDR3 sequence: CATTPGTGRLNTEAFF. The CDR3 region has the DNA TGTGCCACCACTCCCGGGACAGGGAGGCTGAACACTGAAGCTTTCTTT.

The genes are TRBV30 and TRBJ1-3; D is unresolved. Germline assignment: CDR1 GTSNPN and CDR2 SVGIG (reference sequence). Trimming removed 2 bases at V and 4 bases at J, with 9 bases between. This CDR3 has 13 amino acids. DNA for the CDR3: TGTGCCTGGAGTCTTGGGAGAGGAAACACCATATATTTT. Its protein is CAWSLGRGNTIYF.

The chain carries TRBV19 and TRBJ1-3; 7 bases align to TRBD1. From germline, CDR1 is LNHDA and CDR2 SQIVND (reference sequence). The CDR3 consists of 15 residues. The J segment lost 0 bases and the V segment lost 7 bases, leaving 6 bases of the junction unmatched. In nucleotides, the CDR3 is TGTGCCAGTACGGACAGGCGGCACTCTGGAAACACCATATATTTT. This encodes CASTDRRHSGNTIYF. Filled out from reference TRBV19 and TRBJ1-3, the complete variable domain reads DGGITQSPKYLFRKEGQNVTLSCEQNLNHDAMYWYRQDPGQGLRLIYYSQIVNDFQKGDIAEGYSVSREKKESFPLTVTSAQKNPTAFYLCASTDRRHSGNTIYFGEGSWLTVV.

The V and J genes are TRBV7-9 and TRBJ1-1; D is unresolved. In germline, CDR1 is SEHNR, CDR2 FQNEAQ (reference sequence). Deletions cut 2 bases from V and 0 bases from J, with 7 bases between. The CDR3 runs to 14 residues. CDR3 loop: CASSLTSVNTEAFF. Here the CDR3 DNA reads TGTGCCAGCAGCTTAACAAGCGTGAACACTGAAGCTTTCTTT.

This clone has just a few counts. The chain has TRBV5-6 and TRBJ2-1; 7 positions agree with TRBD2. The germline V gene has CDR1 SGHDT and CDR2 YYEEEE. The CDR3 spans 14 residues. J was trimmed by 7 bases and V by 3 bases; bases with no gene match: 7. CDR3 loop: CASSYRDYGNEQFF. CDR3 bases: TGTGCCAGCAGCTACCGGGACTACGGGAATGAGCAGTTCTTC.

The gene calls are TRBV5-1 and TRBJ1-1; possible D gene TRBD1, 6 bases. Germline V gives CDR1 SGHRS, CDR2 YFSETQ. Trimming took 4 bases from V and 1 from J, leaving 17 bases between them. This CDR3 has 16 amino acids. DNA for the CDR3: TGCGCCAGCAGCCCAGACCCGGGACAACGGAACACTGAAGCTTTCTTT. This gives the protein CASSPDPGQRNTEAFF.

The V gene is TRBV10-3, the J gene TRBJ1-1; tentative D call: TRBD1 (5 bases). CDR3 size: 13 residues. Trimming cost V 3 bases and J 4 bases, with 9 bases left between them. In germline, CDR1 is ENHRY, CDR2 SYGVKD. The CDR3 region is CAISEARGTEAFF. The CDR3 DNA reads TGTGCCATCAGTGAAGCTAGGGGCACTGAAGCTTTCTTT.

The V call is TRBV18, the J call TRBJ1-3; perhaps TRBD1 as D (6 bases). The CDR3 totals 16 residues. Trimming cost V 4 bases and J 0 bases, with 13 bases left between them. Germline V gene lookup returns CDR1 KGHSH and CDR2 LQKENI. For the CDR3, the DNA is TGTGCCAGCTCACTCGGACAGCCGAGCTCTGGAAACACCATATATTTT. Its translation is CASSLGQPSSGNTIYF.

CDR3 protein: CASSPSSRGQGYGYTF. For the CDR3, the DNA is TGCGCCAGCAGCCCCAGTTCTCGGGGACAGGGCTATGGCTACACCTTC. The gene calls are TRBV5-1 and TRBJ1-2, with 9 positions matching TRBD1. In germline, CDR1 is SGHRS, CDR2 YFSETQ. Trimming at V came to 4 bases and at J to 4 bases, leaving 11 bases not matched to a gene. The length of the CDR3 is 16 residues.

The rearrangement uses TRBV9 and TRBJ1-4; 7 bases fit TRBD1. The CDR3 has 15 amino acids. V shed 3 bases, J shed 0 bases, and the junction held 2 bases outside the gene matches. Germline V gene data show CDR1 as SGDLS and CDR2 as YYNGEE. Here the CDR3 reads CASSGGQTTNEKLFF. The CDR3 coding sequence is TGTGCCAGCAGCGGGGGACAGACAACTAATGAAAAACTGTTTTTT.

To note about this clone: Mismatch with germline at one junction end may stem from a read error. The chain is built from TRBV10-3 and TRBJ2-7; 9 positions match TRBD2. The germline gives CDR1 ENHRY, CDR2 SYGVKD. This CDR3 is built from 13 residues. The CDR3 region has the DNA TGTGCCATCAGTGAGTCATTAGCGGGAGTATTGAACTTC. Translated: CAISESLAGVLNF.

The chain is built from TRBV19 and TRBJ2-1, with 7 bases aligning to TRBD2. The CDR3 is 15 residues long. The junction had 6 bases not matched to a gene; V was cut back by 4 bases and J by 3 bases. From germline, CDR1 is LNHDA and CDR2 SQIVND (reference sequence). Here the CDR3 reads CASSRSGTSYNEQFF. The CDR3 nucleotides read TGTGCCAGTAGTAGGAGCGGGACCAGCTACAATGAGCAGTTCTTC.

The table lists this clone with a count of one. This chain joins TRBV5-3 and TRBJ2-2; 11 nucleotides line up with TRBD2. TRBV5-3 is reported as an ORF; its role is uncertain. CDR3 length equals 18 residues. Trimming removed 5 bases from V and 4 bases from J; junction bases left unmatched: 13. This CDR3 reads CARSRQGRTSGLTGELFF. Written as DNA, the CDR3 is TGTGCCAGAAGTCGACAGGGCCGGACTAGCGGGCTCACCGGGGAGCTGTTTTTT.

V gene TRBV5-1 combines with J gene TRBJ1-2, with 8 nucleotides matching TRBD1. The junction had 8 bases not matched to a gene; V was cut back by 3 bases and J by 4 bases. The CDR3 runs 15 residues. Per the germline V gene, CDR1 is SGHRS and CDR2 is YFSETQ. For the CDR3, the DNA is TGCGCCAGCAGCTGGGACAGGCCTTCGGGCTATGGCTACACCTTC. As protein: CASSWDRPSGYGYTF.

This clone showed up just once. The chain joins TRBV5-4 to TRBJ1-2; 11 bases align to TRBD1. This CDR3 is built from 14 residues. After removal of 7 bases from V and 3 bases from J, the junction contained 5 bases not matched to a gene. CDR1 is SGHNT and CDR2 is YYREEE in the germline V gene (reference sequence). CDR3 sequence (DNA): TGTGCCAGCGGGACAGGGGGTCAGGACTATGGCTACACCTTC. Translated: CASGTGGQDYGYTF.

Written as DNA, the CDR3 is TGTGCCAGCAGTGAAGGAACGGGGGGCGATGAGCAGTTCTTC. Encoded protein: CASSEGTGGDEQFF. The chain has TRBV2 and TRBJ2-1, with D possibly being TRBD2 (7 bases). In germline, CDR1 is SNHLY, CDR2 FYNNEI. Trimming took off 1 base at V and 8 bases at J, with 12 bases between the two ends. The length of the CDR3 is 14 residues. The variable domain in full, completed from reference TRBV2 and TRBJ2-1, reads EPEVTQTPSHQVTQMGQEVILRCVPISNHLYFYWYRQILGQKVEFLVSFYNNEISEKSEIFDDQFSVERPDGSNFTLKIRSTKLEDSAMYFCASSEGTGGDEQFFGPGTRLTVL.

The table lists this clone with a count of one. This sequence joins TRBV30 and TRBJ2-1, with TRBD2 matching 8 bases. The CDR3 totals 14 residues. The V and J ends lost 4 bases and 2 bases, in that order; junction bases with no gene match: 4. Germline loops: CDR1 GTSNPN, CDR2 SVGIG (reference sequence). The CDR3 nucleotides read TGTGCCTGGACCGGGGGGGCGCCCTACAATGAGCAGTTCTTC. It translates to CAWTGGAPYNEQFF.

The chain employs TRBV6-1 and TRBJ1-4, with D tentatively TRBD1 (6 bases). This CDR3 has 15 residues. V lost 6 bases to trimming and J lost 8 bases, with 19 bases between them. Germline assignment: CDR1 MNHNS and CDR2 SASEGT. CDR3 sequence (DNA): TGTGCCAGCAGGGACCCAGGGGTCGTTTGGGAAAAACTGTTTTTT. As protein: CASRDPGVVWEKLFF.